The 15 T cell receptor beta chains in this list originate from one sample, sequenced in a study of T cells and Merkel cell carcinoma outcomes (dated by TCRdb to the early 2020s). The library was made by the immunoSEQ multiplex PCR assay. Not all clones reach the TCRdb copy of this immuneACCESS table, which keeps in-frame sequences only. Checked studies attribute under half of the gap to unresolved V genes and leave the rest unexplained. Across this sample there are 15,000 to 19,000 clones, with about 90% seen only once. The ten largest clones add up to approximately 8% of the sample. The sample taken for sequencing was tumor tissue from Merkel cell carcinoma. The receptors were gathered from a human donor with Merkel cell carcinoma.

This chain links TRBV28 with TRBJ1-2, with D maybe TRBD1 (5 bases). The CDR3 loop spans 15 amino acids. Trimming pared 1 base from V and 1 base from J, leaving 10 bases between. Germline V lookup: CDR1 MDHEN, CDR2 SYDVKM. The CDR3 DNA reads TGTGCCAGCAGTTTATTGGGGCAGAATAACTATGGCTACACCTTC. Protein sequence: CASSLLGQNNYGYTF.

The chain employs TRBV6-1 and TRBJ1-5, with a tentative D call TRBD1 (5 bases). Trimming took 3 bases from V and 4 from J, leaving 7 bases between them. The CDR3 contains 13 residues. Germline loops: CDR1 MNHNS, CDR2 SASEGT. The CDR3 region has the DNA TGTGCCAGCAGTGATGGGGGTAATCAGCCCCAGCATTTT. It specifies CASSDGGNQPQHF.

This clone was seen more than once but under ten times. The chain carries TRBV6-1 and TRBJ2-3; 9 bases are shared with TRBD1. This CDR3 has 16 amino acids. V lost 4 bases, J lost 4 bases, and 9 bases stayed unmatched. The germline V gene encodes CDR1 MNHNS and CDR2 SASEGT. CDR3 protein: CASSGQQGALSDTQYF. CDR3 coding DNA: TGTGCCAGCAGTGGCCAACAGGGGGCACTTTCAGATACGCAGTATTTT.

This chain joins TRBV4-1 and TRBJ2-7; a weak D match, TRBD2 (6 bases). Germline loops: CDR1 MGHRA, CDR2 YSYEKL. With 2 bases removed from V and 2 bases from J, the gap between germline ends came to 13 bases. The CDR3 length is 15 residues. Here the CDR3 reads CASSQLSGGPYEQYF. CDR3 DNA sequence: TGCGCCAGCAGCCAACTCTCCGGGGGACCCTACGAGCAGTACTTC.

V gene TRBV15 combines with J gene TRBJ2-2; 10 bases agree with TRBD1. Germline CDR1 is LNHNV and CDR2 is YYDKDF (reference sequence). V dropped 4 bases and J dropped 4; count of bases not matched to a gene: 12. This CDR3 is 18 amino acids long. In DNA, the CDR3 is TGTGCCACCAGCACGGTATTGGGACAGGGGTCGGGCACCGGGGAGCTGTTTTTT. Amino acids: CATSTVLGQGSGTGELFF.

The chain recombines TRBV6-6 with TRBJ2-3, with TRBD2 as a possible D gene (5 bases). Germline V gives CDR1 MNHNY, CDR2 SVGAGI (reference sequence). Trimming stripped 2 bases from V and 2 bases from J, with 14 bases between. The CDR3 covers 16 residues. The CDR3 nucleotides read TGTGCCAGCAGTTACGGAGGCGCCCGTAACACAGATACGCAGTATTTT. It codes for CASSYGGARNTDTQYF.

The chain combines TRBV5-4 with TRBJ1-1, with D unresolved. Looked up from germline, CDR1 is SGHNT and CDR2 is YYREEE (reference sequence). This CDR3 has 13 residues. Trimming left V 1 base short and J 1 base short, with 5 bases between. DNA of the CDR3: TGTGCCAGCAGCTTGTTCCAGAACACTGAAGCTTTCTTT. Its protein is CASSLFQNTEAFF.

V usage is TRBV2 and J usage is TRBJ1-1, with a possible D match to TRBD1 (5 bases). V shed 7 bases and J shed 1 base, with 13 bases lying between them. This CDR3 comprises 14 residues. Germline loops: CDR1 SNHLY, CDR2 FYNNEI. The CDR3 reads CASNRATENTEAFF. The DNA for the CDR3 is TGTGCCAGCAATAGAGCGACAGAGAACACTGAAGCTTTCTTT.

V usage is TRBV11-2 and J usage is TRBJ1-2; 7 bases agree with TRBD1. The germline V gene has CDR1 SGHAT and CDR2 FQNNGV. The CDR3 sequence is 13 residues long. V gave up 6 bases and J gave up 8 bases; unmatched junction bases: 9. The CDR3 loop reads CASRQGPHGGYTF. The CDR3 DNA reads TGTGCCAGCAGACAGGGGCCTCACGGGGGCTACACCTTC. Filled out from reference TRBV11-2 and TRBJ1-2, the complete variable domain reads EAGVAQSPRYKIIEKRQSVAFWCNPISGHATLYWYQQILGQGPKLLIQFQNNGVVDDSQLPKDRFSAERLKGVDSTLKIQPAKLEDSAVYLCASRQGPHGGYTFGSGTRLTVV.

The J gene is TRBJ2-1, the V gene TRBV27, with a tentative D call TRBD1 (6 bases). This CDR3 is built from 13 residues. With 4 bases removed from V and 8 bases from J, the gap between germline ends came to 12 bases. CDR1 is MNHEY and CDR2 is SMNVEV in the germline V gene (reference sequence). The CDR3 DNA reads TGTGCCAGCAGTTGGGACAAAGAGGATGAGCAGTTCTTC. Translation: CASSWDKEDEQFF.

The chain carries TRBV5-5 and TRBJ1-2; 9 positions match TRBD1. V shed 4 bases and J 8 bases; nucleotides not matched to a gene: 9. The CDR3 length is 14 residues. The germline V gene encodes CDR1 SGHKS and CDR2 YYEKEE (reference sequence). The CDR3 reads CASSIGTGQGGYTF. The CDR3 DNA reads TGTGCCAGCAGCATAGGGACAGGGCAGGGCGGCTACACCTTC. Based on the CDR3 plus reference TRBV5-5 and TRBJ1-2, the full variable domain is DAGVTQSPTHLIKTRGQQVTLRCSPISGHKSVSWYQQVLGQGPQFIFQYYEKEERGRGNFPDRFSARQFPNYSSELNVNALLLGDSALYLCASSIGTGQGGYTFGSGTRLTVV.

This chain connects TRBV2 to TRBJ2-5; 7 nucleotides match TRBD1. Germline values: CDR1 SNHLY, CDR2 FYNNEI. J gave up 1 base and V 4 bases, and 3 bases lay outside the gene matches. CDR3 size: 14 residues. Here the CDR3 DNA reads TGTGCCAGCAGTGCGGGACAGACCCAAGAGACCCAGTACTTC. Translation gives CASSAGQTQETQYF.

The chain carries TRBV9 and TRBJ2-5; weak D call: TRBD2 (7 bases). There are 15 residues in the CDR3. With 0 bases removed from V and 5 bases from J, the gap between germline ends came to 14 bases. Germline V CDR1 and CDR2: SGDLS, YYNGEE. This CDR3 reads CASSVGGGADETQYF. Written as DNA, the CDR3 is TGTGCCAGCAGCGTAGGAGGGGGGGCCGACGAGACCCAGTACTTC. The full variable domain, rest sourced from reference TRBV9 and TRBJ2-5, is DSGVTQTPKHLITATGQRVTLRCSPRSGDLSVYWYQQSLDQGLQFLIQYYNGEERAKGNILERFSAQQFPDLHSELNLSSLELGDSALYFCASSVGGGADETQYFGPGTRLLVL.

This clone was counted a single time. This chain links TRBV6-5 with TRBJ1-1; 11 bases match TRBD1. The CDR3 runs to 14 residues. Germline values: CDR1 MNHEY, CDR2 SVGAGI. V was clipped by 4 bases and J by 4 bases; unmatched bases: 2. CDR3 nucleotides: TGTGCCAGCAGTTGGGGACAGGGGGGCACTGAAGCTTTCTTT. This sequence encodes CASSWGQGGTEAFF.

The chain combines TRBV10-3 with TRBJ1-3; TRBD1 is a possible D gene (6 bases). With 6 bases removed from V and 0 bases from J, the gap between germline ends came to 12 bases. This CDR3 spans 15 amino acids. In germline, CDR1 is ENHRY, CDR2 SYGVKD. CDR3 residues: CAIRPDSASGNTIYF. The CDR3 DNA is TGTGCCATCAGGCCGGACAGTGCCTCTGGAAACACCATATATTTT.